This T cell receptor beta chain was captured by sequencing in a study of identical twins. Findings of the study overall: Among monozygotic twins, out-of-frame TCR alpha sharing exceeded what models predicted. Without tracking the same donors, conclusions rested on cross-sectional statistical analysis. The more abundant beta clonotypes in cord blood had fewer insertions, and memory repertoires did not show this.

A universal primer site came from template switching; cDNA carried unique molecular identifiers. MiXCR was run by TCRdb on the 5' RACE reads, yielding one entry per CDR3 protein. Of approximately 670,000 distinct CDR3 sequences listed, roughly 6.2% were seen once; the top ten hold 1.5% to 2%. Of note for this clonotype: Its antigen is undetermined.

With 2 bases removed from V and 2 bases from J, the gap between germline ends came to 7 bases. The CDR3 consists of 14 residues. The V call is TRBV12-3 or TRBV12-4, the J call TRBJ1-5; no firm D call. The sample consisted of naive T cells sorted from blood. The receptor's source is a man between 18 and 29 years old in good health. In DNA form, the CDR3 reads TGTGCCAGCAGTTTAAGCAGCGGCAATCAGCCCCAGCATTTT. Translating gives CASSLSSGNQPQHF.